Following are 2 T cell receptor beta chains from one sample sequenced in a study of regulatory T cells in long-lasting Graves disease. The time point denotes: persistent/refractory GD, antithyroid drugs over 5 years with positive TRAb. RNA from PBMCs was the source of the TCR library. TCR beta libraries were built with iRepertoire HTBI primers and Arm-PCR of CDR3 regions. TCRdb recomputed calls from the multiplex PCR reads with MiXCR, one row per CDR3 protein. The sample lists approximately 350,000 distinct CDR3 sequences, 20% to 25% occurring once. Specimen: peripheral blood mononuclear cells (PBMCs), collected when the disease was refractory, from a patient treated with antithyroid drugs. These receptors were obtained from a woman aged 40-49 years with Graves disease.

V and J are TRBV19 and TRBJ1-1; D possibly corresponds to TRBD1 (6 bases). V was trimmed by 4 bases and J by 0 bases, leaving 15 bases between them. Germline assignment: CDR1 LNHDA and CDR2 SQIVND (reference sequence). The CDR3 spans 16 residues. As DNA, the CDR3 is TGTGCCAGTAGTAAATCGGGGGCTACATTGAACACTGAAGCTTTCTTT. Its translation: CASSKSGATLNTEAFF.

This clonotype has ten or more counts. DNA for the CDR3: TGTGCCAGCAGTTCAGGGACAGGGAGGGTCACTGAAGCTTTCTTT. Residues: CASSSGTGRVTEAFF. This chain connects TRBV28 to TRBJ1-1; 9 bases align to TRBD1. Germline V gene lookup returns CDR1 MDHEN and CDR2 SYDVKM. There are 15 residues in the CDR3. The V gene end was trimmed by 4 bases and the J gene end by 4 bases; junction bases not matched to a gene: 7.